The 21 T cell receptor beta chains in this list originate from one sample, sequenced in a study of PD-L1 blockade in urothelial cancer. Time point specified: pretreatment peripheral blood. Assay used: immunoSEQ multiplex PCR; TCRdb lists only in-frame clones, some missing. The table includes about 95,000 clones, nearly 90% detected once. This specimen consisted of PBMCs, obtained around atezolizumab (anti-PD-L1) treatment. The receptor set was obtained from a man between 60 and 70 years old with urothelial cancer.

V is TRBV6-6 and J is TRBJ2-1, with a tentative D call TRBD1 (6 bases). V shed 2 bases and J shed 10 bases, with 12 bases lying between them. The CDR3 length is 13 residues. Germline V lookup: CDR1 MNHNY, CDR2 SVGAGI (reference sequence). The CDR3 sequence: CASSYPDSGEQFF. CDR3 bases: TGTGCCAGCAGTTACCCGGACAGTGGAGAGCAGTTCTTC.

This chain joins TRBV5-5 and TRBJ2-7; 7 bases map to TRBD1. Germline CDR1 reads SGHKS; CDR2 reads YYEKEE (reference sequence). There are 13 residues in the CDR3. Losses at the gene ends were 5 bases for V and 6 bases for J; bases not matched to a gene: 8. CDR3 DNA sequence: TGTGCCAGCAGTACCCAGACAGGGCCCGAGCAGTACTTC. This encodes CASSTQTGPEQYF.

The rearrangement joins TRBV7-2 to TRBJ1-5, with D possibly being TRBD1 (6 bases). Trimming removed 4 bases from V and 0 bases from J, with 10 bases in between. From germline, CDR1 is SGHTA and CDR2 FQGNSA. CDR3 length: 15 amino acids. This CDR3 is CASSSPGASNQPQHF. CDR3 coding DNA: TGTGCCAGCAGCTCTCCAGGGGCTAGCAATCAGCCCCAGCATTTT.

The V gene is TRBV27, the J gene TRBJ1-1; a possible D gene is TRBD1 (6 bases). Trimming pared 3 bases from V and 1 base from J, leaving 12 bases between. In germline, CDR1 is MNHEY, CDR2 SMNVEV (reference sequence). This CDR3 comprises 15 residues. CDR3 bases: TGTGCCAGCAGTTTCCGGACAGCCGAGAACACTGAAGCTTTCTTT. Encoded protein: CASSFRTAENTEAFF.

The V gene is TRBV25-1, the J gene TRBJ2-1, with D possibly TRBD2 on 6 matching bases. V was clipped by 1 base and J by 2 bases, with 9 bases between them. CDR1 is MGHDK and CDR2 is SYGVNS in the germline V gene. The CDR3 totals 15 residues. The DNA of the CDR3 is TGTGCCAGCAGTGAATCTGGCGGGACCTACAATGAGCAGTTCTTC. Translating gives CASSESGGTYNEQFF.

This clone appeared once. The CDR3 nucleotides read TGTGCCATCAGTGTACAGGGTTACAACGAGCAGTACTTC. Translating gives CAISVQGYNEQYF. The chain couples TRBV10-3 to TRBJ2-7; possibly TRBD1 for D (6 bases). The CDR3 is made up of 13 amino acids. V was clipped by 4 bases and J by 5 bases, with 12 bases between them. The germline V gene encodes CDR1 ENHRY and CDR2 SYGVKD.

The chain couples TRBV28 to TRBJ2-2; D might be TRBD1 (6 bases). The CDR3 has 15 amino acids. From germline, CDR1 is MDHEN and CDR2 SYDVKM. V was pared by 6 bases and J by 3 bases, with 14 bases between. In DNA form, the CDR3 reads TGTGCCAGCAGCCTACAGGGTCCGGACACCGGGGAGCTGTTTTTT. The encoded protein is CASSLQGPDTGELFF. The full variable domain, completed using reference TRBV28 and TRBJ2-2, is DVKVTQSSRYLVKRTGEKVFLECVQDMDHENMFWYRQDPGLGLRLIYFSYDVKMKEKGDIPEGYSVSREKKERFSLILESASTNQTSMYLCASSLQGPDTGELFFGEGSRLTVL.

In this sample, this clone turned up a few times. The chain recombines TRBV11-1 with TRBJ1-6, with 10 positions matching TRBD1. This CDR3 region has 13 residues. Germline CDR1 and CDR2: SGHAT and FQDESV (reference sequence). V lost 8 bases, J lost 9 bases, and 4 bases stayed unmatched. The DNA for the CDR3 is TGTGCCAGCGCGAGGGACAGGGGTTCACCCCTCCACTTT. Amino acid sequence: CASARDRGSPLHF.

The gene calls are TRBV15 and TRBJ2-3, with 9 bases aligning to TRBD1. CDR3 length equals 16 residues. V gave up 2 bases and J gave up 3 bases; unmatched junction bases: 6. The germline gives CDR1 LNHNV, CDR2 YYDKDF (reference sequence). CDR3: CATSRSGTGKTDTQYF. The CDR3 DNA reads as TGTGCCACCAGCAGATCCGGGACAGGGAAGACAGATACGCAGTATTTT. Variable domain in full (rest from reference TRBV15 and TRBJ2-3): DAMVIQNPRYQVTQFGKPVTLSCSQTLNHNVMYWYQQKSSQAPKLLFHYYDKDFNNEADTPDNFQSRRPNTSFCFLDIRSPGLGDTAMYLCATSRSGTGKTDTQYFGPGTRLTVL.

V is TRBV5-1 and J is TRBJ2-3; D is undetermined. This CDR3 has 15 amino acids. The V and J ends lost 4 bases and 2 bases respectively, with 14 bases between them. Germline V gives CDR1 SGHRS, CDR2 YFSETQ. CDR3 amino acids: CASSPLPGSTDTQYF. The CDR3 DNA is TGCGCCAGCAGCCCTTTACCGGGTTCCACAGATACGCAGTATTTT.

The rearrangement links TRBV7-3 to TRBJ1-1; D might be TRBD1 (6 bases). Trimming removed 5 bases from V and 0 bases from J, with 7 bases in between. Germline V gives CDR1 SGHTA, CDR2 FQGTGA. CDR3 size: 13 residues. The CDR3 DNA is TGTGCCAGCAGCCGGACAGTGAACACTGAAGCTTTCTTT. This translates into CASSRTVNTEAFF.

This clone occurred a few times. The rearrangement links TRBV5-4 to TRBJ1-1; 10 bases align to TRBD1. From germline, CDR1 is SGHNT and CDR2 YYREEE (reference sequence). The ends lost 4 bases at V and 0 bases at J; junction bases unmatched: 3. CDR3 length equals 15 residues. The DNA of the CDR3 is TGTGCCAGCAGCACGGGACAGGGGTTGAACACTGAAGCTTTCTTT. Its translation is CASSTGQGLNTEAFF.

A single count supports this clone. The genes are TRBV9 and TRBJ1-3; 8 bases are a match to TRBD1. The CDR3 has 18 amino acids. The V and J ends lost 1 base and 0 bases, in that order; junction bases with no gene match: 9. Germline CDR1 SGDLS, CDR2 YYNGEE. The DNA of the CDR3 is TGTGCCAGCAGCGTACTCCCAGGGGGCTCCTTCTCTGGAAACACCATATATTTT. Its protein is CASSVLPGGSFSGNTIYF.

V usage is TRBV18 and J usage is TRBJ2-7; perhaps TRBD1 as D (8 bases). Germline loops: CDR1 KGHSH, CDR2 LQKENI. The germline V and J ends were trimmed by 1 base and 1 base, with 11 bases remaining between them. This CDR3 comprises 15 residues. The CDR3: CASSPLQGGSYEQYF. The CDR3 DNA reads TGTGCCAGCTCACCACTACAGGGGGGGTCCTACGAGCAGTACTTC.

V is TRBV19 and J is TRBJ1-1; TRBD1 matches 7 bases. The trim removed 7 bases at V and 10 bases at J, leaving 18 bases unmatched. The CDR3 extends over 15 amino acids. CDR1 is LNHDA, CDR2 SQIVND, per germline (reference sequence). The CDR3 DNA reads TGTGCCAGTAATCGGGATCGGGGGACAGTAGAAAGAGCTTTCTTT. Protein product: CASNRDRGTVERAFF.

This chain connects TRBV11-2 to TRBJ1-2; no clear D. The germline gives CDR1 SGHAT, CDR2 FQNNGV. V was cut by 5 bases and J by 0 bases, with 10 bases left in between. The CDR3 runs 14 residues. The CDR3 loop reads CASSILRANYGYTF. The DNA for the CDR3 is TGTGCCAGCAGCATCCTGCGGGCTAACTATGGCTACACCTTC.

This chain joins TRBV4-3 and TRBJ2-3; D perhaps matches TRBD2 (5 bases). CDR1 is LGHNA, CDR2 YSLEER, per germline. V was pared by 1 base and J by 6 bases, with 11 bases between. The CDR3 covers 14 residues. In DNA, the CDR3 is TGCGCCAGCAGCCAAGTCGGTAGCGTTGATACGCAGTATTTT. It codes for CASSQVGSVDTQYF.

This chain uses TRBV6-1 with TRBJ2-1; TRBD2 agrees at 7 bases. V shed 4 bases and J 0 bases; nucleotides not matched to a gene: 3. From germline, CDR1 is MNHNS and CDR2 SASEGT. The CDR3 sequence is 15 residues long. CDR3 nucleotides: TGTGCCAGCAGTGGGACGGGAGGCTCCTACAATGAGCAGTTCTTC. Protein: CASSGTGGSYNEQFF.

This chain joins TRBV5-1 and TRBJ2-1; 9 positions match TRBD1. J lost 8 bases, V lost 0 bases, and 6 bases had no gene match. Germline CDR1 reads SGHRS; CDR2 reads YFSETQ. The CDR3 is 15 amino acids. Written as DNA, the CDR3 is TGCGCCAGCAGCTTGGGGGACAGGGTGGTGGATGAGCAGTTCTTC. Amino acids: CASSLGDRVVDEQFF.

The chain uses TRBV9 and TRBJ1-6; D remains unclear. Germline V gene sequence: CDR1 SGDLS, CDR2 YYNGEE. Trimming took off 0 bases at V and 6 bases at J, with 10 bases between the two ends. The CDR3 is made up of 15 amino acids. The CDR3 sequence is CASSVGGLLNSPLHF. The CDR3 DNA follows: TGTGCCAGCAGCGTAGGCGGCCTCCTTAATTCACCCCTCCACTTT.

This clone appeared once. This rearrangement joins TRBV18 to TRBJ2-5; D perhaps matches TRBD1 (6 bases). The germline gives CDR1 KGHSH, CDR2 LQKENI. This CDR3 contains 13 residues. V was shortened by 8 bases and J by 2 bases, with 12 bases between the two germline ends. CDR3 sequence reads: CASAQQGQETQYF. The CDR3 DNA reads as TGTGCCAGCGCTCAACAGGGACAAGAGACCCAGTACTTC.